The 27 T cell receptor beta chains below come from one sample, sequenced in a study of OX40 agonist ivuxolimab in advanced cancers. Only in-frame clones appear in the TCRdb table, and some are missing; sequencing was by immunoSEQ multiplex PCR. The table shows about 82,000 clones, with 90% occurring only once. Sequences were derived from CD4+ or CD8+ T cells sorted from blood, sampled in a trial of the OX40 agonist ivuxolimab. The source is an adult with an advanced solid tumor such as melanoma, head and neck, liver or kidney cancer.

This clone was seen a single time. This chain uses TRBV4-1 with TRBJ2-1, with 12 bases aligning to TRBD2. Germline V gene sequence: CDR1 MGHRA, CDR2 YSYEKL. This CDR3 comprises 14 residues. The J segment lost 9 bases and the V segment lost 5 bases, leaving 5 bases of the junction unmatched. This CDR3 reads CASSWTSGKSEQFF. In DNA, the CDR3 is TGCGCCAGCAGCTGGACTAGCGGGAAGAGTGAGCAGTTCTTC.

The chain uses TRBV27 and TRBJ1-1; a weak D match, TRBD1 (6 bases). Germline CDR1 MNHEY, CDR2 SMNVEV (reference sequence). This CDR3 has 14 amino acids. Trimming shortened V by 3 bases and J by 4 bases, and 12 bases separated the two germline ends. CDR3 protein: CASSLGGRGTEAFF. The DNA of the CDR3 is TGTGCCAGCAGTTTGGGCGGCAGGGGCACTGAAGCTTTCTTT.

Here the CDR3 reads CASSWGGGGYNEQFF. The CDR3 nucleotides read TGCGCCAGCAGCTGGGGTGGCGGGGGATACAATGAGCAGTTCTTC. This chain connects TRBV5-1 to TRBJ2-1, with 7 bases matching TRBD2. V lost 3 bases to trimming and J lost 4 bases; unmatched junction nucleotides: 7. Germline assignment: CDR1 SGHRS and CDR2 YFSETQ. The CDR3 is made up of 15 amino acids.

CDR3 coding DNA: TGTGCCAGCAGCCAATTAGGTGGGGGCCTCTACGAGCAGTACTTC. Translation: CASSQLGGGLYEQYF. This chain uses TRBV4-2 with TRBJ2-5, with a possible D match to TRBD1 (6 bases). The DNA end lines up better with TRBJ2-7; the J call may be wrong. The CDR3 length is 15 residues. The germline V gene has CDR1 LGHNA and CDR2 YNFKEQ.

The chain combines TRBV5-3 with TRBJ2-7; D gene ambiguous. TRBV5-3 qualifies as an ORF whose function is uncertain. The CDR3 is 15 residues long. V lost 4 bases to trimming and J lost 2 bases, with 16 bases between them. This CDR3 reads CARSKPGPKPYEQYF. Here the CDR3 DNA reads TGTGCCAGAAGCAAGCCGGGCCCTAAACCCTACGAGCAGTACTTC.

The rearrangement links TRBV11-3 to TRBJ2-3; tentative D call: TRBD1 (5 bases). Germline values: CDR1 SGHNT, CDR2 YENEEA. The germline V and J ends were trimmed by 3 bases and 4 bases, with 11 bases remaining between them. The CDR3 totals 14 residues. DNA for the CDR3: TGTGCCAGCAGCTTCCGCAGGGCGTCAGATACGCAGTATTTT. This sequence encodes CASSFRRASDTQYF.

The chain links TRBV27 to TRBJ2-2, with D possibly matching TRBD1 (6 bases). CDR3 size: 14 residues. Trimming left V 5 bases short and J 3 bases short, with 10 bases between. From germline, CDR1 is MNHEY and CDR2 SMNVEV (reference sequence). CDR3 nucleotide sequence: TGTGCCAGCAGTCCCGAGGGGGACACCGGGGAGCTGTTTTTT. Protein: CASSPEGDTGELFF.

The chain combines TRBV28 with TRBJ2-4; D possibly corresponds to TRBD1 (6 bases). Per germline, CDR1 MDHEN and CDR2 SYDVKM. Trimming left V 5 bases short and J 6 bases short, with 11 bases between. The CDR3 is made up of 13 amino acids. CDR3 bases: TGTGCCAGCAGTCTCCGGGACACAAACATTCAGTACTTC. Residues: CASSLRDTNIQYF.

The gene calls are TRBV9 and TRBJ1-1; D might be TRBD1 (5 bases). The CDR3 runs to 13 residues. V lost 4 bases, J lost 4 bases, and 11 bases lay in between. Germline V gene data show CDR1 as SGDLS and CDR2 as YYNGEE. CDR3 in DNA: TGTGCCAGCAGCCTTCAGGGTCGCACTGAAGCTTTCTTT. Residues: CASSLQGRTEAFF.

The table lists this clone with a count of one. This chain joins TRBV27 and TRBJ2-2, with D hard to call. This CDR3 region has 14 residues. The ends were cut back, 2 bases at V and 6 bases at J, with 10 bases in the middle. Germline-derived CDR1 and CDR2 are MNHEY and SMNVEV (reference sequence). The CDR3 DNA follows: TGTGCCAGCAGTTTAATTGGTGGGTCCGGGGAGCTGTTTTTT. It translates to CASSLIGGSGELFF.

This sequence joins TRBV7-3 and TRBJ2-2; TRBD1 matches at 11 bases. Germline assignment: CDR1 SGHTA and CDR2 FQGTGA. This CDR3 region has 14 residues. J lost 7 bases, V lost 5 bases, and 3 bases had no gene match. CDR3 sequence (DNA): TGTGCCAGCAGCCGGGACAGGGGGAACGGGGAGCTGTTTTTT. Encoded protein: CASSRDRGNGELFF.

This chain uses TRBV2 with TRBJ1-1; D is undetermined. In germline, CDR1 is SNHLY, CDR2 FYNNEI. The CDR3 has 13 amino acids. V was shortened by 3 bases and J by 3 bases, with 8 bases between the two germline ends. Written as DNA, the CDR3 is TGTGCCAGCAGTGATGAGGGATACACTGAAGCTTTCTTT. Encoded protein: CASSDEGYTEAFF.

V gene TRBV11-2 combines with J gene TRBJ2-5; no definite D call. Germline V CDR1 and CDR2: SGHAT, FQNNGV. The CDR3 contains 12 residues. V lost 3 bases and J 5 bases, leaving 7 bases between the germline ends. The CDR3 sequence: CASSFGMETQYF. Here the CDR3 DNA reads TGTGCCAGCAGCTTCGGAATGGAGACCCAGTACTTC.

The chain couples TRBV6-4 to TRBJ2-3; D uncertain. The CDR3 runs 13 residues. Trimming removed 2 bases from V and 2 bases from J, with 5 bases in between. Germline values: CDR1 MRHNA, CDR2 SNTAGT. The CDR3: CASSDKDTDTQYF. CDR3 bases: TGTGCCAGCAGTGACAAGGACACAGATACGCAGTATTTT.

The rearrangement uses TRBV28 and TRBJ1-1; a possible D gene is TRBD1 (6 bases). The germline CDR1 and CDR2 sequences are MDHEN and SYDVKM. With 1 base removed from V and 2 bases from J, the gap between germline ends came to 11 bases. The CDR3 runs 15 residues. CDR3 nucleotide sequence: TGTGCCAGCAGTTTATTCGGCAGGGGTAACACTGAAGCTTTCTTT. It translates to CASSLFGRGNTEAFF. Supplemented by reference TRBV28 and TRBJ1-1, the full variable domain reads DVKVTQSSRYLVKRTGEKVFLECVQDMDHENMFWYRQDPGLGLRLIYFSYDVKMKEKGDIPEGYSVSREKKERFSLILESASTNQTSMYLCASSLFGRGNTEAFFGQGTRLTVV.

The chain links TRBV7-9 to TRBJ2-1; 15 bases map to TRBD2. The J segment lost 2 bases and the V segment lost 10 bases, leaving 9 bases of the junction unmatched. CDR1 and CDR2 from the germline V gene are SEHNR and FQNEAQ (reference sequence). The length of the CDR3 is 17 residues. The CDR3 DNA sequence: TGTGCCACTGGGGGACTAGCGGGAGGTACGGCCTACAATGAGCAGTTCTTC. It specifies CATGGLAGGTAYNEQFF. Full variable domain (rest looked up from reference TRBV7-9 and TRBJ2-1): DTGVSQNPRHKITKRGQNVTFRCDPISEHNRLYWYRQTLGQGPEFLTYFQNEAQLEKSRLLSDRFSAERPKGSFSTLEIQRTEQGDSAMYLCATGGLAGGTAYNEQFFGPGTRLTVL.

The CDR3 coding sequence is TGTGCCAGCAGTGTACAGGACACAGATACGCAGTATTTT. It translates to CASSVQDTDTQYF. This chain joins TRBV6-1 and TRBJ2-3, with D tentatively TRBD1 (5 bases). The germline gives CDR1 MNHNS, CDR2 SASEGT. This CDR3 region has 13 residues. V was trimmed by 4 bases and J by 2 bases, leaving 7 bases between them.

The rearrangement uses TRBV7-9 and TRBJ2-1, with 10 bases identical to TRBD1. V trimming: 5 bases; J trimming: 6 bases; junction bases outside the gene matches: 7. The CDR3 consists of 15 residues. Germline loops: CDR1 SEHNR, CDR2 FQNEAQ (reference sequence). CDR3 protein: CASSPGQGGFNEQFF. Written as DNA, the CDR3 is TGTGCCAGCAGCCCAGGACAGGGGGGCTTCAATGAGCAGTTCTTC.

The rearrangement joins TRBV30 to TRBJ1-4; D might be TRBD1 (5 bases). There are 17 residues in the CDR3. The germline V gene encodes CDR1 GTSNPN and CDR2 SVGIG (reference sequence). Trimming removed 4 bases from V and 8 bases from J, with 26 bases in between. The chain's CDR3 is CAWKEFEDTLYREKLFF. CDR3 DNA sequence: TGTGCCTGGAAAGAATTCGAGGACACCTTATACCGGGAAAAACTGTTTTTT.

This clone was seen once. CDR3 region: CANQDYPGGNEQFF. The CDR3 DNA reads TGTGCCAACCAGGACTATCCAGGGGGAAATGAGCAGTTCTTC. The J gene is TRBJ2-1, the V gene TRBV6-4; D is perhaps TRBD1 (7 bases). This CDR3 has 14 amino acids. The germline CDR1 and CDR2 sequences are MRHNA and SNTAGT. V lost 10 bases and J lost 7, with 20 bases in between.

The chain has TRBV7-3 and TRBJ2-1, with TRBD1 matching 9 bases. The CDR3 loop spans 15 amino acids. Germline V gene sequence: CDR1 SGHTA, CDR2 FQGTGA. With 2 bases clipped from V and 4 bases from J, the junction kept 3 bases outside the gene matches. The CDR3 bases are TGTGCCAGCAGCTTAGGGACAGGGACTTACAATGAGCAGTTCTTC. This encodes CASSLGTGTYNEQFF.

The chain recombines TRBV7-9 with TRBJ2-2; 8 bases are a match to TRBD2. Trimming at V came to 3 bases and at J to 4 bases, leaving 4 bases not matched to a gene. Germline loops: CDR1 SEHNR, CDR2 FQNEAQ (reference sequence). This CDR3 contains 15 residues. CDR3 region: CASSFGLAGTGELFF. The CDR3 nucleotides read TGTGCCAGCAGCTTCGGTCTAGCGGGCACCGGGGAGCTGTTTTTT. The variable domain in full, completed from reference TRBV7-9 and TRBJ2-2, reads DTGVSQNPRHKITKRGQNVTFRCDPISEHNRLYWYRQTLGQGPEFLTYFQNEAQLEKSRLLSDRFSAERPKGSFSTLEIQRTEQGDSAMYLCASSFGLAGTGELFFGEGSRLTVL.

This chain joins TRBV29-1 and TRBJ2-5; the D gene could be TRBD1 or TRBD2 (6 bases each). Trimming stripped 0 bases from V and 7 bases from J, with 18 bases between. This CDR3 has 15 residues. The germline gives CDR1 SQVTM, CDR2 ANQGSEA. The CDR3 region has the DNA TGCAGCGTTGAAGATTTAAGATCACAGGGAGGGACCCAGTACTTC. This gives the protein CSVEDLRSQGGTQYF.

The chain uses TRBV5-1 and TRBJ2-1, with 12 nucleotides matching TRBD2. CDR3 length: 18 amino acids. CDR1 and CDR2 from the germline V gene are SGHRS and YFSETQ. V was clipped by 1 base and J by 6 bases; unmatched bases: 11. DNA for the CDR3: TGCGCCAGCAGCTTGCTCCCGCCCGGGACTAGCGGGTCCAATGAGCAGTTCTTC. Amino acids: CASSLLPPGTSGSNEQFF. Variable domain in full (rest from reference TRBV5-1 and TRBJ2-1): KAGVTQTPRYLIKTRGQQVTLSCSPISGHRSVSWYQQTPGQGLQFLFEYFSETQRNKGNFPGRFSGRQFSNSRSEMNVSTLELGDSALYLCASSLLPPGTSGSNEQFFGPGTRLTVL.

The V gene is TRBV6-4, the J gene TRBJ2-3; 12 bases match TRBD2. V trimming: 3 bases; J trimming: 4 bases; junction bases outside the gene matches: 5. Germline CDR1 MRHNA, CDR2 SNTAGT. The CDR3 loop spans 16 amino acids. The CDR3 sequence is CASSELAGGPADTQYF. The CDR3 nucleotides read TGTGCCAGCAGTGAACTAGCGGGAGGCCCCGCAGATACGCAGTATTTT.

V and J are TRBV5-5 and TRBJ2-7, with D unresolved. The CDR3 length is 11 residues. V lost 1 base to trimming and J lost 6 bases, with 5 bases between them. Germline-derived CDR1 and CDR2 are SGHKS and YYEKEE (reference sequence). In DNA, the CDR3 is TGTGCCAGCAGCTTGTCAGTCGAGCAGTACTTC. Its protein product is CASSLSVEQYF.

The V gene is TRBV5-8, the J gene TRBJ1-1; 8 bases are a match to TRBD1. Per germline, CDR1 SGHTS and CDR2 YDEGEE. The CDR3 has 13 amino acids. V gave up 5 bases and J gave up 6 bases; unmatched junction bases: 6. CDR3 bases: TGTGCCAGCAGACTCAGGGGGCTCGCTGAAGCTTTCTTT. This sequence encodes CASRLRGLAEAFF. Variable domain in full (rest from reference TRBV5-8 and TRBJ1-1): EAGVTQSPTHLIKTRGQQATLRCSPISGHTSVYWYQQALGLGLQFLLWYDEGEERNRGNFPPRFSGRQFPNYSSELNVNALELEDSALYLCASRLRGLAEAFFGQGTRLTVV.